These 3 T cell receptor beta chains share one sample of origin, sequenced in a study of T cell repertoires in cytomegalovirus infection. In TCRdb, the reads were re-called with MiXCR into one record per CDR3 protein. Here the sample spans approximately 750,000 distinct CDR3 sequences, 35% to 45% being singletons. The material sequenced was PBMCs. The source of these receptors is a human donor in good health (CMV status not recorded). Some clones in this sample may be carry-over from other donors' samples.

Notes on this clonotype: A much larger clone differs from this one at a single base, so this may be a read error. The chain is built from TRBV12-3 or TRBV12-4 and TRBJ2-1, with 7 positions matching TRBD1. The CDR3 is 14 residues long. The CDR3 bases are TGTGCCAGCAGATACACAGACAGGGACAATGCGCAGTTCTTC. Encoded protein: CASRYTDRDNAQFF.

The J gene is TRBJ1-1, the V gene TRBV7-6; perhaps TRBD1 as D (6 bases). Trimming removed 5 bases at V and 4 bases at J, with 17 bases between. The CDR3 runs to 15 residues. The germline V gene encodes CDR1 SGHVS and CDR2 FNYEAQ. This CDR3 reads CASSLVRGGGTEAFF. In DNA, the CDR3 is TGTGCCAGCAGCCTCGTGAGGGGGGGGGGCACTGAAGCTTTCTTT. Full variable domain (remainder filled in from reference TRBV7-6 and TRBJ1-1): GAGVSQSPRYKVTKRGQDVALRCDPISGHVSLYWYRQALGQGPEFLTYFNYEAQQDKSGLPNDRFSAERPEGSISTLTIQRTEQRDSAMYRCASSLVRGGGTEAFFGQGTRLTVV.

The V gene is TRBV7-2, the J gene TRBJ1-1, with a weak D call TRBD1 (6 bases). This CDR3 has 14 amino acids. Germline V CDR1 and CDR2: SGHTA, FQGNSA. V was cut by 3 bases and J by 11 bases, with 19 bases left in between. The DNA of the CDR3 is TGTGCCAGCAGCTTGAAGACAGGATCCTCAGGGGCTTTCTTT. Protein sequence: CASSLKTGSSGAFF.